These T cell receptor beta chains were read from a single sample in a study of cytomegalovirus exposure and HLA in healthy donors. Profiling relied on immunoSEQ multiplex PCR, and the TCRdb table lists in-frame clones only, not all of them. The table includes over 130,000 clones, about three fifths detected once. Source material: PBMCs. The receptors were gathered from a woman aged 55 to 70 in good health and CMV-seropositive. CDR3s include the opening cysteine and the closing phenylalanine or tryptophan. The D gene is left open where the match is weak.

D,V,CDR3
-,TRBV6-5,CASRRQSYSNQPQHF
-,TRBV18,CASSPGRSSNQPQHF
-,TRBV28,CATSEEPNYGYTF
-,TRBV28,CASSLPMRSGANVLTF
TRBD1,TRBV28,CASSKSGTGEAPSSYNEQFF
TRBD2,TRBV30,CAWSRGVSYEQYF
TRBD2,TRBV5-4,CASSWGTSGTTLDTQYF
TRBD1,TRBV9,CASSVAGGNTGELFF
TRBD1,TRBV28,CASSKTRTGGKTQYF
TRBD1,TRBV7-9,CASSPGQSSQPQHF
TRBD2,TRBV6-5,CASSYAASGRGEQYF
TRBD1,TRBV7-6,CASSLGDRGSNEQFF
TRBD1,TRBV28,CASKTGGTSAYNEQFF
-,TRBV28,CASSTYRGGRSGYTF
-,TRBV4-3,CASQSQLGGLDTQYF
-,TRBV9,CASSVEAGPANYGYTF
TRBD1,TRBV4-3,CASSSGTGEETQYF
-,TRBV13,CASRPRNLAANTGELFF
TRBD1,TRBV4-1,CASSQTNRGNTEAFF
-,TRBV4-3,CASSQESLSNEQFF
TRBD1,TRBV7-2,CASSLGTYRGSTEAFF
-,TRBV19,CASSIKTGYEQYF
-,TRBV5-8,CASRRGQGRTEAFF
TRBD1,TRBV28,CASSLFGGQGDNQPQHF
TRBD2,TRBV4-3,CASSQGAWTSGDNEQFF
-,TRBV28,CASSLPPTGGENTIYF
TRBD2,TRBV6-1,CASRGTSSGKNIQYF
TRBD1,TRBV25-1,CATLGDRGNTGELFF
TRBD2,TRBV5-5,CASSLVAGGSGELFF
TRBD2,TRBV10-2,CASRGTSGSSYEQYF
-,TRBV11-2,CASSLERLSSYNEQFF
-,TRBV7-9,CASRFAQDYSGANVLTF
TRBD2,TRBV9,CASSLGLAGGPLDTQYF
TRBD1,TRBV28,CASRGTVSEAFF
TRBD2,TRBV28,CASSVRDYTDTQYF
-,TRBV29-1,CSVEPSSYNEQFF
TRBD2,TRBV27,CASSPGLEGETQYF
-,TRBV4-1,CASSQGRARGSYEQYF
-,TRBV30,CAWGTESYEQYF